One T cell receptor (beta chain) is described in this entry. Its target is not known. This entry belongs to a study of T cells after yellow fever vaccination. Overall study: The SMART-Seq v4 Ultra Low Input method served to prepare the low-cell-number fractions. Broader study findings: Among primary-vaccination clones, most reappeared after the booster, at around 97% for CD4 and roughly 88% for CD8. Only a minor proportion of clonotypes was detected across both CD4 and CD8 compartments.

The CDR3 consists of 15 residues. V was cut by 5 bases and J by 0 bases, with 13 bases left in between. CDR1 MNHEY and CDR2 SVGEGT come from the germline V gene. MiXCR, run by TCRdb on the 5' RACE reads, gives a single entry per CDR3 protein. The repertoire holds 300,000 to 450,000 distinct CDR3 sequences, about 7.8% seen once, with roughly 18% in the top ten. The chain carries TRBV6-2 or TRBV6-3 and TRBJ2-5, with a tentative D call TRBD1 (6 bases). This TCR came from a man between 18 and 29 years old who received the YFV17D yellow fever vaccine. This specimen was PBMCs, taken roughly seven weeks after the first yellow fever vaccination. In DNA form, the CDR3 reads TGTGCCAGCAGTCGACAGGAAACCTACCAAGAGACCCAGTACTTC. It codes for CASSRQETYQETQYF.